This TCR beta chain was identified in a study of low-dose radiotherapy and immunotherapy resistance in tumors. In the study overall: Patients of Cohort 1 had 0.5 Gy fractions every 2 weeks, which summed to 6.5 Gy. Intravenously given cyclophosphamide 200 mg/m2 followed a two-week schedule that placed each dose one day before radiation and immunotherapy. Starting cycle 1 day 1, oral aspirin 300 mg was given daily for four cycles.

Gene-specific TRAV and TRBV primers were used for first-strand cDNA, covering alpha and beta chains. For amplifying TCRs, the PCR ran for about 22 cycles with Phusion, which was used together with a constant-region primer and the adapter on the V primers. mRNA that had been isolated underwent amplification through in vitro transcription. TCRdb re-called the reads through MiXCR, storing one row per CDR3 protein. The profile covers 85,000 to 95,000 distinct CDR3 sequences, with 20% to 25% appearing a single time and 9.5% to 15% taken by the ten largest. Time point specified: after trial treatment. Sample treatment: LDRT plus nivolumab, ipilimumab, low-dose cyclophosphamide and aspirin (RACIN trial). This clonotype has a count of ten or more. The CDR3 sequence is 15 residues long. V shed 4 bases and J shed 6 bases, with 18 bases lying between them. CDR1 and CDR2 from the germline V gene are SGHDN and FVKESK.

The origin of this receptor is a female donor with ovarian cancer. This chain connects TRBV14 to TRBJ1-2, with a tentative D call TRBD1 (5 bases). The sequences come from PBMCs, collected after low-dose radiotherapy plus immunotherapy. The chain's CDR3 is CASSREEGRMDGYTF. The CDR3 DNA reads as TGTGCCAGCAGCCGTGAGGAGGGGCGGATGGATGGCTACACCTTC.